The clone carrying this TCR beta chain came up a few times. Its antigen is unknown. The sample originates from a study of OX40 agonist ivuxolimab in advanced cancers. Study context: An anti-OX40 (CD134) antibody with agonistic activity, ivuxolimab, was administered to patients. Findings of the study overall: The 0.1-3.0 mg/kg partial responders had among the lowest clonal expansion.

Method: immunoSEQ multiplex PCR; TCRdb's copy keeps in-frame clones and lacks some. Of some 100,000 clones in the sample, about 90% were seen once. The ends were cut back, 2 bases at V and 0 bases at J, with 14 bases in the middle. The length of the CDR3 is 16 residues. Germline CDR1 GTSNPN, CDR2 SVGIG (reference sequence). The J gene is TRBJ2-1, the V gene TRBV30, with D perhaps being TRBD1 or TRBD2 (6 bases each). The TCR was taken from an adult with an advanced solid tumor such as melanoma, head and neck, liver or kidney cancer. Sequencing was performed on CD4+ or CD8+ T cells sorted from blood, taken in a trial of the OX40 agonist ivuxolimab. Here the CDR3 DNA reads TGTGCCTGGAGTTCCTGGAGGGGGATCTCCTACAATGAGCAGTTCTTC. This translates into CAWSSWRGISYNEQFF.